The T cell receptor beta chain described here comes from a study of T cell repertoires in cytomegalovirus infection. Points from the study as a whole: In two of eight donors, the top clonotype was HLA-C-restricted CMV-specific.

This CDR3 has 13 amino acids. CDR1 and CDR2 (germline): ENHRY, SYGVKD. The ends were cut back, 3 bases at V and 2 bases at J, with 8 bases in the middle. To note about this clonotype: Its target is unknown.

TCRdb used MiXCR to reprocess the reads, holding one entry per CDR3 protein. The sample comprises roughly 920,000 distinct CDR3 sequences, around a third of which are singletons, and roughly an eighth rests with the top ten. The chain combines TRBV10-3 with TRBJ2-7; tentative D call: TRBD1 (6 bases). The origin of this receptor is a human donor in good health (CMV status not recorded). Some clones in this sample may be carry-over from other donors' samples. The material sequenced was cultured CD8+ T cells from PBMCs, taken from culture after CMV antigen stimulation. The CDR3 here is CAISERTAYEQYF. As DNA, the CDR3 is TGTGCCATCAGTGAAAGGACAGCCTACGAGCAGTACTTC.